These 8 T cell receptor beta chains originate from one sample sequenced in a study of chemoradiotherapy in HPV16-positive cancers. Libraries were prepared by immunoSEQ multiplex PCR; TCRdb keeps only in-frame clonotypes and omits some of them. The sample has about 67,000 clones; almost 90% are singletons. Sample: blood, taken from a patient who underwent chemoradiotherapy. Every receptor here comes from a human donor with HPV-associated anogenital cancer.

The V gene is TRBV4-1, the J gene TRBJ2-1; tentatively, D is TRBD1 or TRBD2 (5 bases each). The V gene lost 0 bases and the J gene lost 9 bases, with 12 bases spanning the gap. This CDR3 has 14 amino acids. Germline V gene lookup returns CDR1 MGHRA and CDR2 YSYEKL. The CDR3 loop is CASSQDAKGSEQFF. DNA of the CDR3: TGCGCCAGCAGCCAAGATGCAAAGGGGAGTGAGCAGTTCTTC.

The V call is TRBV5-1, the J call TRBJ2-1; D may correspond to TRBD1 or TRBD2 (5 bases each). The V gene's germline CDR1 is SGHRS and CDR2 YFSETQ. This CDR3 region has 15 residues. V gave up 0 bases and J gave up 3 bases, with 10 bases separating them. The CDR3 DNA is TGCGCCAGCAGCTTGGTGGGGGAGATCTACAATGAGCAGTTCTTC. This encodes CASSLVGEIYNEQFF.

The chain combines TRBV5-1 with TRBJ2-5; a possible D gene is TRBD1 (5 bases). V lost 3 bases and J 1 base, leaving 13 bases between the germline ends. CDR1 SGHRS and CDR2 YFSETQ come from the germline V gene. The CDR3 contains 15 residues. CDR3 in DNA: TGCGCCAGCAGCTGGACATGGATGGCCCAAGAGACCCAGTACTTC. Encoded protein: CASSWTWMAQETQYF.

The CDR3 here is CASNPIGGSNQPQHF. CDR3 sequence (DNA): TGTGCCAGCAACCCCATAGGAGGAAGCAATCAGCCCCAGCATTTT. This chain uses TRBV2 with TRBJ1-5; no clear D. Trimming pared 7 bases from V and 1 base from J, leaving 14 bases between. Looked up from germline, CDR1 is SNHLY and CDR2 is FYNNEI. The CDR3 extends over 15 amino acids.

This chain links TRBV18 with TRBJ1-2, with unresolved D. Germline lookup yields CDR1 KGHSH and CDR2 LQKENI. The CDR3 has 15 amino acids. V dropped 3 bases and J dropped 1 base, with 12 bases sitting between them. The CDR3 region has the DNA TGTGCCAGCTCACCCAGACACACTCGTAACTATGGCTACACCTTC. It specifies CASSPRHTRNYGYTF.

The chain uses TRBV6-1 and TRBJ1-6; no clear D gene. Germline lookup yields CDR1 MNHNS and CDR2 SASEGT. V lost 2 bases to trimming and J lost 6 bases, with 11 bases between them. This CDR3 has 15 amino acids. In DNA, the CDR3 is TGTGCCAGCAGTGAACCCCCAGCGTCTAATTCACCCCTCCACTTT. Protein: CASSEPPASNSPLHF.

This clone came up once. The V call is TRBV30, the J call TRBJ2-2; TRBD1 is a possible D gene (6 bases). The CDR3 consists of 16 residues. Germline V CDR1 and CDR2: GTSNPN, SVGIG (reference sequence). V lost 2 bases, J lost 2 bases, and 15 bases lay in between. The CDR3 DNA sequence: TGTGCCTGGAGTCGACAGGCGGCGGTCAACACCGGGGAGCTGTTTTTT. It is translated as CAWSRQAAVNTGELFF.

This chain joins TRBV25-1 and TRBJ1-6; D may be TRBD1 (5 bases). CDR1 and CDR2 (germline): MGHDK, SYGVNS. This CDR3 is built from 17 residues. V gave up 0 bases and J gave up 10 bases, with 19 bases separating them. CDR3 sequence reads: CASSEYFGAGESSPLHF. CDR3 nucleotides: TGTGCCAGCAGTGAATACTTTGGGGCGGGAGAGAGCTCACCCCTCCACTTT.